This T cell receptor (beta chain) derives from a study of immune heterogeneity within non-small cell lung tumors. About the study: With respect to histology, the tumors encompassed a handful of squamous cell carcinomas, 9 to 10 non-squamous carcinomas and 1 not otherwise specified. Study outcomes and limitations: Identical dominant CDR3 beta clonotypes recurred across tumor sites within a patient, alongside site-unique high-frequency clones. For local T-cell clonality, the correlation with local tumor mutational burden was moderate but significant (R 0.3 to 0.35).

Germline assignment: CDR1 DFQATT and CDR2 SNEGSKA (reference sequence). The length of the CDR3 is 13 residues. The germline V and J ends were trimmed by 2 bases and 4 bases, with 11 bases remaining between them. At 600 to 750 ng per sample, bulk tumor genomic DNA provided the template. Surgical sampling yielded several biopsies per primary tumor (spaced far apart). The study cohort was described as untreated, and its members had newly diagnosed non-small cell lung cancer. They went on to have curative surgery. Sample donors consisted of newly diagnosed non-small cell lung cancer patients who were undergoing surgery with curative intent. This clonotype appeared a few times. What it recognizes is unknown. Using 32 V and 13 J primers, multiplex PCR amplified TCR beta CDR3. MiXCR was run by TCRdb on the multiplex PCR reads, yielding one entry per CDR3 protein. The repertoire holds fewer than 3,000 distinct CDR3 sequences, more than 20% seen once, with around 15% in the top ten.

Specimen: lung tumor tissue. The rearrangement links TRBV20-1 to TRBJ2-5; tentatively, D is TRBD1 (6 bases). The clonotype was recovered from a female donor with non-small cell lung cancer. The CDR3 nucleotides are TGCAGTGCTAGAACAACAGGGAGAGAGACCCAGTACTTC. This encodes CSARTTGRETQYF.